Below are 21 T cell receptor beta chains sequenced from a single sample in a study of technical replicates of blood from a few donors. This table comes from immunoSEQ multiplex PCR, and its TCRdb copy is limited to in-frame clones, with some not included. The table has around 64,000 clones, around 95% seen once. Input material: PBMCs. The receptors here all came from a human donor in good health. Some clones in this sample may be carry-over from other donors' samples.

This chain joins TRBV9 and TRBJ1-3; no reliable D call. CDR1 is SGDLS, CDR2 YYNGEE, per germline. This CDR3 comprises 15 residues. With 0 bases removed from V and 0 bases from J, the gap between germline ends came to 7 bases. In nucleotides, the CDR3 is TGTGCCAGCAGCGTAGATCTCTACTCTGGAAACACCATATATTTT. The encoded protein is CASSVDLYSGNTIYF.

V is TRBV18 and J is TRBJ2-4; tentatively, D is TRBD1 (5 bases). The CDR3 covers 19 residues. V lost 0 bases and J lost 0, with 18 bases in between. Germline V gene data show CDR1 as KGHSH and CDR2 as LQKENI. CDR3 coding DNA: TGTGCCAGCTCACCACCGTTCGTAGAACAGGTGGAAGCCAAAAACATTCAGTACTTC. It encodes CASSPPFVEQVEAKNIQYF.

V is TRBV7-3 and J is TRBJ2-3; no definite D call. The CDR3 runs 14 residues. V lost 2 bases and J lost 0, with 6 bases in between. Germline CDR1 and CDR2: SGHTA and FQGTGA. CDR3 loop: CASSLHQSTDTQYF. Written as DNA, the CDR3 is TGTGCCAGCAGCTTACACCAGAGCACAGATACGCAGTATTTT. Variable domain in full (rest from reference TRBV7-3 and TRBJ2-3): GAGVSQTPSNKVTEKGKYVELRCDPISGHTALYWYRQSLGQGPEFLIYFQGTGAADDSGLPNDRFFAVRPEGSVSTLKIQRTERGDSAVYLCASSLHQSTDTQYFGPGTRLTVL.

Regarding this clone: Other DNA sequences within the sample encode an identical CDR3. The V call is TRBV18, the J call TRBJ2-1; TRBD2 matches at 10 bases. With V trimmed by 0 bases and J by 4 bases, 6 bases remained unmatched. The germline gives CDR1 KGHSH, CDR2 LQKENI. The CDR3 consists of 17 residues. DNA of the CDR3: TGTGCCAGCTCACCACCGGGATTAGCGGGAGGATACAATGAGCAGTTCTTC. This sequence encodes CASSPPGLAGGYNEQFF. The whole variable domain, remainder taken from reference TRBV18 and TRBJ2-1, is NAGVMQNPRHLVRRRGQEARLRCSPMKGHSHVYWYRQLPEEGLKFMVYLQKENIIDESGMPKERFSAEFPKEGPSILRIQQVVRGDSAAYFCASSPPGLAGGYNEQFFGPGTRLTVL.

CDR3 residues: CASSLPGGPYNEQFF. The CDR3 nucleotides read TGTGCCAGCAGCTTACCGGGGGGACCCTACAATGAGCAGTTCTTC. This chain joins TRBV7-9 and TRBJ2-1, with 7 bases aligning to TRBD2. The CDR3 has 15 amino acids. Germline V lookup: CDR1 SEHNR, CDR2 FQNEAQ (reference sequence). Germline trimming cut 2 bases from V and 2 bases from J; bases unmatched to any gene: 3.

This clone was recorded a few times. The genes are TRBV6-1 and TRBJ2-1; 8 bases match TRBD2. The CDR3 extends over 15 amino acids. J was trimmed by 11 bases and V by 7 bases; bases with no gene match: 16. Germline lookup yields CDR1 MNHNS and CDR2 SASEGT. This CDR3 is CASTGDRGGFNQQFF. Here the CDR3 DNA reads TGTGCCAGCACCGGGGACCGGGGGGGTTTTAATCAGCAGTTCTTC.

The J gene is TRBJ2-5, the V gene TRBV29-1; no clear D gene. This CDR3 has 13 residues. Trimming removed 7 bases from V and 0 bases from J, with 12 bases in between. Germline V gene data show CDR1 as SQVTM and CDR2 as ANQGSEA. The CDR3 reads CSAVTAYQETQYF. As DNA, the CDR3 is TGCAGCGCTGTGACTGCCTACCAAGAGACCCAGTACTTC. Drawing the rest from reference TRBV29-1 and TRBJ2-5, the complete variable domain is SAVISQKPSRDICQRGTSLTIQCQVDSQVTMMFWYRQQPGQSLTLIATANQGSEATYESGFVIDKFPISRPNLTFSTLTVSNMSPEDSSIYLCSAVTAYQETQYFGPGTRLLVL.

J is TRBJ2-3 and V is TRBV11-3, with 7 bases that match TRBD2. J lost 2 bases, V lost 5 bases, and 4 bases had no gene match. CDR3 size: 14 residues. Germline V lookup: CDR1 SGHNT, CDR2 YENEEA. The CDR3 spells CASSPRDYTDTQYF. CDR3 nucleotide sequence: TGTGCCAGCAGCCCTCGGGACTACACAGATACGCAGTATTTT.

This chain connects TRBV2 to TRBJ2-7; tentative D call: TRBD2 (6 bases). CDR3 length: 14 residues. The germline gives CDR1 SNHLY, CDR2 FYNNEI. V was clipped by 3 bases and J by 3 bases, with 12 bases between them. CDR3 loop: CASSDWTGDYEQYF. The CDR3 coding sequence is TGTGCCAGCAGTGATTGGACGGGGGACTACGAGCAGTACTTC.

This clone was found a few times. The chain combines TRBV7-6 with TRBJ2-2; 8 nucleotides align to TRBD1. CDR1 SGHVS and CDR2 FNYEAQ come from the germline V gene. The CDR3 length is 17 residues. V shed 4 bases and J 4 bases; nucleotides not matched to a gene: 11. CDR3 residues: CASSSNLQGAGTGELFF. DNA for the CDR3: TGTGCCAGCAGCTCAAACCTCCAGGGGGCAGGCACCGGGGAGCTGTTTTTT.

The chain links TRBV5-6 to TRBJ1-1; TRBD1 matches 8 bases. Germline trimming cut 4 bases from V and 6 bases from J; bases unmatched to any gene: 5. CDR3 length: 13 residues. The V gene's germline CDR1 is SGHDT and CDR2 YYEEEE. Here the CDR3 DNA reads TGTGCCAGCAGCCTAGGGACAGGCGCTGAAGCTTTCTTT. Encoded protein: CASSLGTGAEAFF.

This sequence joins TRBV5-1 and TRBJ1-5; D is undetermined. Trimming took off 1 base at V and 6 bases at J, with 11 bases between the two ends. In germline, CDR1 is SGHRS, CDR2 YFSETQ. This CDR3 is 14 amino acids long. In nucleotides, the CDR3 is TGCGCCAGCAGCTTGCTAGGAGTGGGTCAGCCCCAGCATTTT. It codes for CASSLLGVGQPQHF.

The gene calls are TRBV5-1 and TRBJ2-2; 7 nucleotides match TRBD2. V was pared by 6 bases and J by 2 bases, with 4 bases of the junction left unmatched. Germline loops: CDR1 SGHRS, CDR2 YFSETQ. The CDR3 has 14 amino acids. CDR3 protein: CASTGTTNTGELFF. Written as DNA, the CDR3 is TGCGCCAGCACCGGGACTACAAACACCGGGGAGCTGTTTTTT.

The V call is TRBV5-1, the J call TRBJ1-6; D is unresolved. V lost 0 bases and J 7 bases, leaving 5 bases between the germline ends. From germline, CDR1 is SGHRS and CDR2 YFSETQ. CDR3 size: 13 residues. Written as DNA, the CDR3 is TGCGCCAGCAGCTTGGTACGGAATTCACCCCTCCACTTT. The encoded protein is CASSLVRNSPLHF.

This rearrangement joins TRBV11-2 to TRBJ2-1, with 10 bases identical to TRBD2. The CDR3 is 19 residues long. The V gene's germline CDR1 is SGHAT and CDR2 FQNNGV. V was pared by 8 bases and J by 8 bases, with 24 bases of the junction left unmatched. The CDR3 is CASSGGPLRPIAGGHEQFF. The CDR3 DNA reads TGTGCCAGCTCCGGGGGTCCACTGAGGCCGATAGCGGGAGGCCATGAGCAGTTCTTC. Full variable domain (missing parts from reference TRBV11-2 and TRBJ2-1): EAGVAQSPRYKIIEKRQSVAFWCNPISGHATLYWYQQILGQGPKLLIQFQNNGVVDDSQLPKDRFSAERLKGVDSTLKIQPAKLEDSAVYLCASSGGPLRPIAGGHEQFFGPGTRLTVL.

The rearrangement joins TRBV12-5 to TRBJ2-1; 7 positions match TRBD2. This CDR3 comprises 14 residues. The V gene's germline CDR1 is LGHNT and CDR2 FRNRAP. J lost 8 bases, V lost 1 base, and 5 bases had no gene match. CDR3 nucleotides: TGTGCTAGTGGTTTGGGGACTAGTTGGGATGAGCAGTTCTTC. Protein product: CASGLGTSWDEQFF.

This chain uses TRBV28 with TRBJ2-5; TRBD2 is a possible D gene (5 bases). The CDR3 covers 15 residues. V was trimmed by 1 base and J by 5 bases, leaving 14 bases between them. Germline V lookup: CDR1 MDHEN, CDR2 SYDVKM. CDR3 sequence: CASSLLVTRVETQYF. CDR3 nucleotides: TGTGCCAGCAGTTTATTAGTAACGAGGGTTGAGACCCAGTACTTC.

The count of this clone is one. V is TRBV7-8 and J is TRBJ1-1; D perhaps matches TRBD1 (5 bases). The CDR3 loop spans 16 amino acids. Germline values: CDR1 SGHVS, CDR2 FQNEAQ. With 5 bases removed from V and 1 base from J, the gap between germline ends came to 17 bases. This chain's CDR3 is CASSDLPQGGNTEAFF. CDR3 nucleotides: TGTGCCAGCAGCGACTTGCCCCAGGGTGGGAACACTGAAGCTTTCTTT.

The genes are TRBV30 and TRBJ1-4; the D gene is possibly TRBD1 (6 bases). This CDR3 is 15 amino acids long. V was pared by 5 bases and J by 8 bases, with 21 bases between. CDR1 is GTSNPN and CDR2 is SVGIG in the germline V gene (reference sequence). The CDR3 reads CAWGRGQGLGEKLFF. CDR3 in DNA: TGTGCCTGGGGGCGGGGGCAGGGCCTCGGGGAAAAACTGTTTTTT.

This chain uses TRBV30 with TRBJ2-1, with D possibly being TRBD1 (5 bases). V was shortened by 4 bases and J by 0 bases, with 10 bases between the two germline ends. The CDR3 consists of 14 residues. Per germline, CDR1 GTSNPN and CDR2 SVGIG (reference sequence). The CDR3 nucleotides are TGTGCCTGGACTAGGGGTCGCTCCTACAATGAGCAGTTCTTC. This encodes CAWTRGRSYNEQFF.

This clone was found a few times. The V and J genes are TRBV7-9 and TRBJ1-3; D remains ambiguous. The germline V gene encodes CDR1 SEHNR and CDR2 FQNEAQ (reference sequence). The length of the CDR3 is 12 residues. Between the trimmed V and J ends, which lost 7 bases and 4 bases, there was a span of 8 bases. CDR3 loop: CASTTTGNTIYF. CDR3 nucleotide sequence: TGTGCCAGCACCACGACAGGAAACACCATATATTTT. Variable domain in full (rest from reference TRBV7-9 and TRBJ1-3): DTGVSQNPRHKITKRGQNVTFRCDPISEHNRLYWYRQTLGQGPEFLTYFQNEAQLEKSRLLSDRFSAERPKGSFSTLEIQRTEQGDSAMYLCASTTTGNTIYFGEGSWLTVV.